These T cell receptor beta chains were read from a single sample in a study of blood T cells in healthy people across ages. TCRdb redid the calling of the 5' RACE reads with MiXCR, one entry per CDR3 protein. The data contain about 620,000 distinct CDR3 sequences, 45% to 60% of them seen just once; the ten biggest clones take up approximately 12%. Sequencing was performed on blood. The receptors were gathered from a woman of 80 years or more in good health. The conserved cysteine and the conserved F or W are not part of the CDR3 here.

13	TRBV27	TRBJ1-1	ASSTGTGWGTEAF
11	TRBV5-1	.	ASSSQPNNEQY
13	TRBV7-9	.	ASSRWTSVEETQY
14	TRBV3-1	TRBJ2-2	ASSPRSSSGTGELF
9	TRBV30	TRBJ2-7	AQGRDYEQY
13	TRBV6-5	TRBJ2-1	ASSHKREIYNEQF
10	TRBV29-1	TRBJ2-1	SGGLAGDGQF
12	TRBV7-3	TRBJ2-1	ASSADRGNNEQF
11	TRBV2	TRBJ2-7	ASYLTSAYEQY
13	TRBV2	.	ASSRTSGRWNEQY
13	TRBV20-1	TRBJ2-1	SAHTPGLPYNEQF
17	TRBV7-2	TRBJ2-3	ASSYGGRWSGRNTGTQY
13	TRBV11-2	TRBJ2-7	ASSSISGGDYEQY
14	TRBV20-1	TRBJ2-4	SARPQGARAKNIQY
13	TRBV7-2	TRBJ2-3	ASSLLAPRADTQY
14	TRBV7-9	TRBJ1-6	ASRPLRGPYNSPLH
15	TRBV9	.	ASSVKGGAILDNEQY
11	TRBV20-1	TRBJ2-3	RCAPRSTDTQY
11	TRBV10-3	TRBJ2-2	AIQGLRPGELF
13	TRBV20-1	TRBJ2-1	SARIFGTSGNEQF
14	TRBV20-1	TRBJ1-2	SANRQGISIVYGYT
12	TRBV2	TRBJ1-1	ASSGITGGRTAF
13	TRBV5-1	TRBJ2-1	ASSYLAGDYNEQF
12	TRBV12-3/TRBV12-4	TRBJ2-1	ASSSAGFNNEQF
13	TRBV6-4	TRBJ2-1	ASSDSSGVANEQF
15	TRBV13	TRBJ2-1	ASSLTSSGGAFNEQF
15	TRBV4-3	TRBJ2-2	ASSQDLYGIGTGELF
12	TRBV6-1	TRBJ1-2	ASSEGAGLYGYT
14	TRBV4-1	TRBJ1-3	ASSPYSSNSGNTIY
13	TRBV18	TRBJ2-1	ASSPLGQERGEQF
11	TRBV13	TRBJ2-3	ASKSTRTDTQY
13	TRBV4-3	TRBJ1-2	ASSQDGAPHYGYT
12	TRBV6-6	TRBJ2-7	ASSYPTDSYEQY
12	TRBV7-2	TRBJ1-2	ASSPGTVGWGYT
9	TRBV12-3/TRBV12-4	TRBJ2-2	ASRAPGELF
12	TRBV7-9	TRBJ2-2	ASSFGGRNGELF
13	TRBV5-1	TRBJ1-1	ASSLEVNMNTEAF
11	TRBV20-1	TRBJ2-1	SARRETYNEQF
11	TRBV4-1	TRBJ1-5	ASTGEGNQPQH
10	TRBV3-1	TRBJ2-5	ASSQERETQY
12	TRBV7-2	TRBJ2-3	ASSLAGNTDTQY
14	TRBV20-1	TRBJ1-1	SASPGGRRRNTEAF
11	TRBV12-3/TRBV12-4	TRBJ2-3	ASSWIDRNTQY
10	TRBV20-1	TRBJ1-5	SARSGPQPQH
12	TRBV20-1	TRBJ1-5	SATQGGLYQPQH
12	TRBV14	TRBJ1-5	ASSQARGDQPQH
13	TRBV27	TRBJ1-2	ASTPSYRRNYGYT
12	TRBV7-6	.	ASSLEGQGGTQY